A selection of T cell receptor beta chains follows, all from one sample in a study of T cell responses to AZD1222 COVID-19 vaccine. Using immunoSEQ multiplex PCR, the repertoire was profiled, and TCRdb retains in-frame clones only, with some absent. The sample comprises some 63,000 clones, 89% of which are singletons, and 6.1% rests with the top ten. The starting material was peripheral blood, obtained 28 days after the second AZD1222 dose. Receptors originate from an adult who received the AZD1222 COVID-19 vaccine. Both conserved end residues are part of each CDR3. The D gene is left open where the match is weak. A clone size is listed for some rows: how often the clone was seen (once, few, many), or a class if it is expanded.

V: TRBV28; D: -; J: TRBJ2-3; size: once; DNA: TGTGCCAGCAGCTCCGGGGTTACTGCTAGCACAGATACGCAGTATTTT; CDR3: CASSSGVTASTDTQYF
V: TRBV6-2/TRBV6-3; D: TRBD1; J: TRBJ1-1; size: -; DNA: TGTGCCAGCAGCTCACAGGGGGGAACTGAAGCTTTCTTT; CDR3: CASSSQGGTEAFF
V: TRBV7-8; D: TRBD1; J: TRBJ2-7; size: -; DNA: TGTGCCAGCAGCTTAAGGGGGCTCTACGAGCAGTACTTC; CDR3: CASSLRGLYEQYF
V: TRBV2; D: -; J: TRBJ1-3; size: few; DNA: TGTGCCAGCGGGGTACAGTCCTCTGGAAACACCATATATTTT; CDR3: CASGVQSSGNTIYF
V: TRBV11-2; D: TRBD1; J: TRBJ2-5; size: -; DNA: TGTGCCAGCAGCTTAGGAGACGACAGGGGAAGAGAGACCCAGTACTTC; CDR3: CASSLGDDRGRETQYF
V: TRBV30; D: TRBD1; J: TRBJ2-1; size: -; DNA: TGTGCCTGGAGTAGGGTTCGGACAGGGTTCAATGAGCAGTTCTTC; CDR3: CAWSRVRTGFNEQFF
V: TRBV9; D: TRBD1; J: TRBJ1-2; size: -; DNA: TGTGCCAGCAGCATCGAAACGGGACAGGGCTATGGCTACACCTTC; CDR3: CASSIETGQGYGYTF
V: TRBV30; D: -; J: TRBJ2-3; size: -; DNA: TGTGCCTGGAGTTTGGGACCAGATACGCAGTATTTT; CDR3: CAWSLGPDTQYF
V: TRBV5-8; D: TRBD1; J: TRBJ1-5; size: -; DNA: TGTGCCAGCAGCGCCCGACAGGGGGTGAGCAATCAGCCCCAGCATTTT; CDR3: CASSARQGVSNQPQHF
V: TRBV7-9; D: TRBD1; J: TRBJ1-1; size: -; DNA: TGTGCCAGCAGCTTAGGGGTCGGACAGGGAGCCACTGAAGCTTTCTTT; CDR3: CASSLGVGQGATEAFF
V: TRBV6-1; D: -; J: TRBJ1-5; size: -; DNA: TGTGCCAGCAGTGAAGGCACCAGAGTGAACAGCATTTCGCAGCCCCAGCATTTT; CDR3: CASSEGTRVNSISQPQHF
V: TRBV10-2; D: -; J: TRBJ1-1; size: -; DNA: TGCGCCAGCAAAGATTTTACAGGGTGGAGCAGCACTGAAGCTTTCTTT; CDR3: CASKDFTGWSSTEAFF
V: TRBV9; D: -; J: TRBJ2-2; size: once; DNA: TGTGCCAGCAGCGAGAGGTTTGACACCGGGGAGCTGTTTTTT; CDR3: CASSERFDTGELFF
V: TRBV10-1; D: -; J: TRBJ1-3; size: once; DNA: TGCGCCAGCAGTGAGTACACAGGACTTTATTACTCTGGAAACACCATATATTTT; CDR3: CASSEYTGLYYSGNTIYF
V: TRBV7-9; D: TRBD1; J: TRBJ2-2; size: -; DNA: TGTGCCAGCAGCCAGGGACAGGGGGACACCGGGGAGCTGTTTTTT; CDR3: CASSQGQGDTGELFF
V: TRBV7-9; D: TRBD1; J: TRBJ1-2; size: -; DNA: TGTGCCAGCAGCTCGAGACAGGGGGCTAACTATGGCTACACCTTC; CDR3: CASSSRQGANYGYTF
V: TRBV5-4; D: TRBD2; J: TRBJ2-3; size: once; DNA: TGTGCCAGCAGCTTTAGGACTAGCGGGAGGCTCACGGGGGATACGCAGTATTTT; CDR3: CASSFRTSGRLTGDTQYF
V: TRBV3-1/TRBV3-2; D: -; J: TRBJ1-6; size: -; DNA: TGTGCCAGCAGCCATGAGAGGAATAATTCACCCCTCCACTTT; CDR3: CASSHERNNSPLHF
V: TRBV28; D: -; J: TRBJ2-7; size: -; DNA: TGTGCCAGCAGTCCAAGGTCCTACGAGCAGTACTTC; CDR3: CASSPRSYEQYF
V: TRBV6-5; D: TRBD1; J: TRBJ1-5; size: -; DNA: TGTGCCAGCAGGGAGGACAGGGAGGGTCGTCAGCCCCAGCATTTT; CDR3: CASREDREGRQPQHF